The 18 T cell receptor beta chains below all came from one sample that was sequenced in a study of regulatory T cells in long-lasting Graves disease. Library construction for TCR beta used iRepertoire HTBI primers and Arm-PCR of CDR3 regions. TCRdb itself ran the multiplex PCR reads through MiXCR, one entry per CDR3 protein. The data show a few hundred thousand distinct CDR3 sequences, about 10% seen once. The time point here: newly diagnosed GD, antithyroid drugs for less than 3 months. There was RNA extracted from PBMCs, and the TCR library was made from it. The same data also contributed to another study, on T cells in Graves' hyperthyroidism and ophthalmopathy.

The sample was peripheral blood mononuclear cells (PBMCs), taken at new diagnosis, from a patient treated with antithyroid drugs. These receptors all come from a woman aged 18 to 35 with Graves disease.

The sample holds many counts of this clonotype. The chain carries TRBV12-3 or TRBV12-4 and TRBJ2-5, with TRBD2 matching over 9 bases. The CDR3 is made up of 14 amino acids. Losses at the gene ends were 7 bases for V and 4 bases for J; bases not matched to a gene: 7. This CDR3 reads CASKAGLAGETQYF. The DNA of the CDR3 is TGTGCCAGCAAGGCGGGACTAGCCGGAGAGACCCAGTACTTC.

This clonotype was observed many times. The chain carries TRBV7-2 and TRBJ2-5, with D perhaps TRBD1 (6 bases). Trimming pared 1 base from V and 7 bases from J, leaving 10 bases between. CDR3 length equals 13 residues. CDR1 and CDR2 from the germline V gene are SGHTA and FQGNSA. The DNA of the CDR3 is TGTGCCAGCAGCTTAGATGGGGGCCGGACCCAGTACTTC. Translation: CASSLDGGRTQYF.

This clonotype was detected ten times or more. The chain carries TRBV6-1 and TRBJ1-2; D perhaps matches TRBD1 (5 bases). The CDR3 consists of 17 residues. CDR1 is MNHNS, CDR2 SASEGT, per germline. Trimming shortened V by 6 bases and J by 4 bases, and 24 bases separated the two germline ends. CDR3 sequence (DNA): TGTGCCAGCAGCTCCCGTACGTCGACAGTTGCCGGCTATGGCTACACCTTC. Translated, it gives CASSSRTSTVAGYGYTF.

This clonotype was picked up many times. The CDR3 loop reads CASGLAGTNEQFF. Here the CDR3 DNA reads TGTGCCAGCGGACTAGCGGGGACCAATGAGCAGTTCTTC. This rearrangement joins TRBV6-2 or TRBV6-3 to TRBJ2-1, with 12 bases that match TRBD2. There are 13 residues in the CDR3. Losses at the gene ends were 8 bases for V and 6 bases for J; bases not matched to a gene: 2. Looked up from germline, CDR1 is MNHEY and CDR2 is SVGEGT.

The table lists this clonotype with many counts. The V and J genes are TRBV7-2 and TRBJ1-2; unclear D gene. V dropped 7 bases and J dropped 7 bases, with 7 bases sitting between them. CDR3 length: 10 amino acids. CDR1 is SGHTA, CDR2 FQGNSA, per germline. The CDR3 sequence: CASTKGGYTF. The CDR3 DNA reads as TGTGCCAGCACTAAGGGTGGCTACACCTTC.

This clonotype has more than one count but fewer than ten. The chain couples TRBV15 to TRBJ2-7; the D call may be TRBD1 or TRBD2 (6 bases each). Germline CDR1 and CDR2: LNHNV and YYDKDF (reference sequence). Trimming shortened V by 5 bases and J by 6 bases, and 23 bases separated the two germline ends. The CDR3 spans 16 residues. CDR3 loop: CATSFGLWGARGEQYF. CDR3 nucleotides: TGTGCCACCAGCTTCGGACTATGGGGGGCGCGCGGCGAGCAGTACTTC.

In this sample, this clonotype turned up many times. This chain joins TRBV28 and TRBJ1-1; no reliable D call. In germline, CDR1 is MDHEN, CDR2 SYDVKM. The CDR3 runs 17 residues. V was shortened by 5 bases and J by 4 bases, with 23 bases between the two germline ends. The CDR3 region has the DNA TGTGCCAGCAGTCCGCATGGCCGTACAGTGATGGCCACTGAAGCTTTCTTT. Protein: CASSPHGRTVMATEAFF.

This clonotype was seen ten or more times. The chain recombines TRBV20-1 with TRBJ2-3; a possible D gene is TRBD2 (5 bases). This CDR3 contains 13 residues. Between the trimmed V and J ends, which lost 4 bases and 1 base, there was a span of 9 bases. The V gene's germline CDR1 is DFQATT and CDR2 SNEGSKA (reference sequence). The CDR3 here is CSAKVGGTDTQYF. The CDR3, as DNA: TGCAGTGCTAAAGTGGGAGGCACAGATACGCAGTATTTT.

The table lists this clonotype with many counts. The chain has TRBV6-5 and TRBJ1-5; tentative D call: TRBD1 (5 bases). The CDR3 consists of 15 residues. Trimming stripped 4 bases from V and 2 bases from J, with 12 bases between. The germline V gene encodes CDR1 MNHEY and CDR2 SVGAGI. The DNA for the CDR3 is TGTGCCAGCAGTTCGGGGGTCGGGGGCAATCAGCCCCAGCATTTT. It yields the protein CASSSGVGGNQPQHF.

This sequence joins TRBV7-8 and TRBJ2-1; D might be TRBD2 (6 bases). Per germline, CDR1 SGHVS and CDR2 FQNEAQ. The ends were cut back, 6 bases at V and 7 bases at J, with 19 bases in the middle. This CDR3 has 15 amino acids. In DNA form, the CDR3 reads TGTGCCAGCAGTCAGAGGGACTGGAGGGTGAATGAGCAGTTCTTC. Translating it yields CASSQRDWRVNEQFF.

The sample holds many counts of this clonotype. This chain connects TRBV6-2 or TRBV6-3 to TRBJ1-6; a possible D gene is TRBD1 (5 bases). Germline V gives CDR1 MNHEY, CDR2 SVGEGT. This CDR3 has 14 residues. V shed 5 bases and J shed 7 bases, with 12 bases lying between them. The CDR3 DNA reads as TGTGCCAGCAGTGAAGCGGGGGAAAATTCACCCCTCCACTTT. Its protein product is CASSEAGENSPLHF.

Many counts were recorded for this clonotype. This rearrangement joins TRBV15 to TRBJ1-6; D is undetermined. The V end was cut by 4 bases, the J end by 7 bases, with 14 bases between. Germline CDR1 LNHNV, CDR2 YYDKDF (reference sequence). The length of the CDR3 is 15 residues. This chain's CDR3 is CATSINRAPNSPLHF. CDR3 DNA: TGTGCCACCAGCATAAACCGGGCTCCCAATTCACCCCTCCACTTT.

On this clonotype itself: This sequence may be a read error, since a much larger clone differs from it by one base. This is likely a read error, given that the CDR3 carries no conserved phenylalanine or tryptophan at its end. The chain combines TRBV5-1 with TRBJ1-6, with TRBD1 matching 10 bases. This CDR3 has 17 amino acids. The germline V gene has CDR1 SGHRS and CDR2 YFSETQ. V was clipped by 5 bases and J by 7 bases; unmatched bases: 12. The CDR3 sequence: CASRTGTGVSPNSPLHL. The CDR3 bases are TGCGCCAGCAGAACGGGGACAGGGGTATCTCCGAATTCACCCCTCCACCTT.

This clonotype was seen many times. The CDR3 DNA reads TGTGCCAGCAGTCTAGCGGAAGAGACCCAGTACTTC. This gives the protein CASSLAEETQYF. V usage is TRBV2 and J usage is TRBJ2-5, with 7 bases matching TRBD2. V was clipped by 5 bases and J by 3 bases; unmatched bases: 0. The length of the CDR3 is 12 residues. Germline V gene lookup returns CDR1 SNHLY and CDR2 FYNNEI. The whole variable domain, remainder taken from reference TRBV2 and TRBJ2-5, is EPEVTQTPSHQVTQMGQEVILRCVPISNHLYFYWYRQILGQKVEFLVSFYNNEISEKSEIFDDQFSVERPDGSNFTLKIRSTKLEDSAMYFCASSLAEETQYFGPGTRLLVL.

This clonotype was observed a few times. The chain has TRBV20-1 and TRBJ2-1; TRBD2 matches 10 bases. Losses at the gene ends were 5 bases for V and 3 bases for J; bases not matched to a gene: 10. The CDR3 runs 16 residues. CDR1 and CDR2 (germline): DFQATT, SNEGSKA (reference sequence). The CDR3 reads CSAPPLLAGDYNEQFF. CDR3 sequence (DNA): TGCAGTGCTCCTCCTCTTCTAGCGGGGGACTACAATGAGCAGTTCTTC.

A remark on this clonotype: This could be a read error, since a much larger clone is one nucleotide away. V usage is TRBV6-2 or TRBV6-3 and J usage is TRBJ2-7; maybe TRBD2 (6 bases). The germline gives CDR1 MNHEY, CDR2 SVGEGT. The CDR3 is 16 amino acids. CDR3 bases: TGTGCCGGCAGTTACTCGTATTCTAGCGTACATTACGAGCAGTACTTC. Protein sequence: CAGSYSYSSVHYEQYF.

Many counts were recorded for this clonotype. V is TRBV24-1 and J is TRBJ2-1; 10 nucleotides line up with TRBD2. V dropped 9 bases and J dropped 0; count of bases not matched to a gene: 7. Germline V lookup: CDR1 KGHDR, CDR2 SFDVKD. The CDR3 is 16 residues long. For the CDR3, the DNA is TGTGCCACCGGAACCCCTAGCGGGGGCTCCTACAATGAGCAGTTCTTC. This codes for CATGTPSGGSYNEQFF.

This clonotype has at least ten counts. The chain is built from TRBV28 and TRBJ1-2; D call uncertain. The CDR3 has 14 amino acids. The V gene's germline CDR1 is MDHEN and CDR2 SYDVKM. V lost 7 bases and J lost 3, with 15 bases in between. CDR3 residues: CASNPVGRDYGYTF. The CDR3 DNA reads as TGTGCCAGCAACCCCGTAGGACGGGACTATGGCTACACCTTC.